This TCR beta chain came from a study of T-cell reconstitution after alpha-beta-depleted transplantation in children. TCRbeta library preparation incorporated unique molecular identifiers. TCRdb analysed the PCR reads with MiXCR anew, one entry per CDR3 protein. The table has 200,000 to 250,000 distinct CDR3 sequences, 12% seen once; the top ten hold 2.6%. This clonotype was seen repeatedly, ten times or more. CDR3 size: 15 residues. The V end was cut by 6 bases, the J end by 1 base, with 13 bases between. Germline values: CDR1 MNHEY, CDR2 SVGAGI. The sample was PBMCs from the stem cell graft donor, taken from the stem cell graft. This TCR derives from a human donor who donated a stem cell graft to a child with acute lymphoblastic leukemia. The chain uses TRBV6-5 and TRBJ1-5; D call uncertain. The CDR3 sequence is CASSYGVRSNQPQHF. The CDR3 DNA reads as TGTGCCAGCAGCTATGGGGTAAGGAGCAATCAGCCCCAGCATTTT.